The entry below gives a single T cell receptor beta chain sequence along with its context. The trim removed 5 bases at V and 6 bases at J, leaving 16 bases unmatched. The CDR3 contains 16 residues. The germline V gene encodes CDR1 SGHVS and CDR2 FQNEAQ. Libraries were prepared by immunoSEQ multiplex PCR; TCRdb keeps only in-frame clonotypes and omits some of them. The repertoire consists of 300,000 to 400,000 clones, with around 87% occurring once and the leading ten covering about 2%. This sample is part of a study of blood T cell repertoires in COVID-19. The TCR originated in a woman between 55 and 75 years old with COVID-19, enrolled during active disease. What was sequenced was peripheral blood. V and J are TRBV7-8 and TRBJ2-7; 7 bases are shared with TRBD1. The DNA of the CDR3 is TGTGCCAGCAGCCCCCGTCGTGTTGGCAGGGGGAGCGAGCAGTACTTC. This translates into CASSPRRVGRGSEQYF.